The table lists the clone carrying this T cell receptor (beta chain) with a count of one. Original processing notes: From reference gene primer amplification, estimates of nucleated cell counts were derived. Assay: immunoSEQ multiplex PCR; the TCRdb copy retains only in-frame clones and omits some. The DNA was the basis for D and trimming; V, J and clone size are from that table. The top ten clones hold 3% to 3.5% of a sample with over 120,000 clones, roughly four fifths of them seen once. This sample stems from a study of blood T cell repertoires in COVID-19. Study as a whole: The United States, Italy and Spain provided the acute and convalescent COVID-19 samples. T cells, B-cell-depleted T cells, or PBMCs supplied cDNA or gDNA.

The V gene's germline CDR1 is SGDLS and CDR2 YYNGEE. The CDR3 spans 16 residues. Trimming cost V 4 bases and J 6 bases, with 19 bases left between them. The clonotype was recovered from a woman at least 80 years old with acute or convalescent COVID-19. Sequencing was carried out using peripheral blood. The chain is built from TRBV9 and TRBJ2-2, with TRBD2 as a possible D gene (6 bases). CDR3 residues: CASSPSSGRIAGELFF. In nucleotides, the CDR3 is TGTGCCAGCAGCCCTTCAAGTGGGAGGATCGCCGGGGAGCTGTTTTTT. The full variable domain, in which reference TRBV9 and TRBJ2-2 provide the parts outside the CDR3, is DSGVTQTPKHLITATGQRVTLRCSPRSGDLSVYWYQQSLDQGLQFLIQYYNGEERAKGNILERFSAQQFPDLHSELNLSSLELGDSALYFCASSPSSGRIAGELFFGEGSRLTVL.